Listed below are T cell receptor beta chains from one sample, sequenced in a study of a mutant IDH1 vaccine in newly diagnosed glioma. These receptors have no identified antigens. Sequencing used immunoSEQ multiplex PCR; TCRdb keeps in-frame clones, though not all of them. The sample holds fewer than 70,000 clones, about 87% seen once. Sequencing was performed on PBMCs, taken from a glioma patient whose treatment included an IDH1 peptide vaccine. The receptors derive from a man younger than 40 with glioma. The CDR3 runs from the conserved cysteine through the conserved F or W. Each record gives: CDR3 protein, CDR3 DNA, clone size, V gene, D gene, CDR3 length, J gene. D genes are given only for firm matches. Size is omitted from some rows. Given values are once, few, many or a class for expanded clones.

CDR3: CASSLMGGSGYTEAFF
DNA: TGTGCCAGCAGCTTAATGGGAGGGTCTGGTTACACTGAAGCTTTCTTT
size: .
V: TRBV7-3
D: .
length: 16
J: TRBJ1-1

CDR3: CASSPYLGGGPFYEQFF
DNA: TGTGCCAGCAGCCCATACTTGGGGGGAGGGCCGTTCTATGAGCAGTTCTTC
size: .
V: TRBV5-4
D: TRBD2
length: 17
J: TRBJ2-1

CDR3: CASRPMTGEGTEAFF
DNA: TGTGCCAGCAGACCAATGACAGGGGAAGGGACTGAAGCTTTCTTT
size: .
V: TRBV28
D: TRBD1
length: 15
J: TRBJ1-1

CDR3: CASSEAPGGGGYGYTF
DNA: TGTGCCAGCAGCGAGGCCCCCGGGGGGGGCGGCTATGGCTACACCTTC
size: .
V: TRBV9
D: .
length: 16
J: TRBJ1-2

CDR3: CASRTSGRRSYEQYF
DNA: TGTGCCAGCAGGACTTCAGGTCGCCGCTCCTACGAGCAGTACTTC
size: .
V: TRBV27
D: .
length: 15
J: TRBJ2-7

CDR3: CAISESGVAGGENEQFF
DNA: TGTGCCATCAGTGAGTCTGGGGTAGCGGGAGGTGAGAATGAGCAGTTCTTC
size: .
V: TRBV10-3
D: TRBD2
length: 17
J: TRBJ2-1

CDR3: CAWSVPVGYQETQYF
DNA: TGTGCCTGGAGTGTGCCTGTAGGGTACCAAGAGACCCAGTACTTC
size: .
V: TRBV30
D: .
length: 15
J: TRBJ2-5

CDR3: CASSVGQGGPYNSPLHF
DNA: TGTGCCAGCAGCGTAGGACAGGGTGGCCCCTATAATTCACCCCTCCACTTT
size: .
V: TRBV9
D: TRBD1
length: 17
J: TRBJ1-6

CDR3: CASSRGTSVYNEQFF
DNA: TGCGCCAGCAGCCGGGGGACTAGCGTTTACAATGAGCAGTTCTTC
size: .
V: TRBV4-3
D: TRBD2
length: 15
J: TRBJ2-1

CDR3: CARTVRRGGYTF
DNA: TGTGCCAGAACCGTCCGGAGGGGTGGCTACACCTTC
size: few
V: TRBV19
D: .
length: 12
J: TRBJ1-2

CDR3: CAISGGVPRINEQFF
DNA: TGTGCCATCAGTGGGGGAGTTCCCCGGATTAATGAGCAGTTCTTC
size: .
V: TRBV10-3
D: .
length: 15
J: TRBJ2-1

CDR3: CASSLNRRRQGAEQYF
DNA: TGTGCCAGCAGCTTAAACAGGAGGAGACAGGGGGCCGAGCAGTACTTC
size: .
V: TRBV7-8
D: TRBD1
length: 16
J: TRBJ2-7

CDR3: CASSQDATGGIETQYF
DNA: TGCGCCAGCAGCCAAGATGCGACAGGGGGCATCGAGACCCAGTACTTC
size: .
V: TRBV4-1
D: TRBD1
length: 16
J: TRBJ2-5

CDR3: CAWSRGNWGGYTF
DNA: TGTGCCTGGAGTCGGGGGAATTGGGGAGGCTACACCTTC
size: .
V: TRBV30
D: .
length: 13
J: TRBJ1-2

CDR3: CASSLYGSNSYEQYF
DNA: TGTGCCAGCAGTTTATATGGGAGCAACTCCTACGAGCAGTACTTC
size: .
V: TRBV27
D: .
length: 15
J: TRBJ2-7

CDR3: CASSSAGISTDTQYF
DNA: TGTGCCAGCAGCTCCGCGGGGATCAGCACAGATACGCAGTATTTT
size: .
V: TRBV7-2
D: .
length: 15
J: TRBJ2-3

CDR3: CASKSNEKLFF
DNA: TGTGCCAGCAAATCCAATGAAAAACTGTTTTTT
size: .
V: TRBV28
D: .
length: 11
J: TRBJ1-4

CDR3: CASRLAGRESYEQYF
DNA: TGTGCCAGCAGACTCGCGGGACGGGAAAGTTACGAGCAGTACTTC
size: .
V: TRBV6-6
D: .
length: 15
J: TRBJ2-7

CDR3: CVSGIQDRGPDEQYF
DNA: TGTGTTAGCGGCATCCAGGACAGGGGCCCGGACGAGCAGTACTTC
size: .
V: TRBV6-1
D: TRBD1
length: 15
J: TRBJ2-7

CDR3: CASSQDQREPYEQYF
DNA: TGTGCCAGCAGCCAAGACCAGCGGGAACCCTACGAGCAGTACTTC
size: .
V: TRBV4-2
D: TRBD2
length: 15
J: TRBJ2-7

CDR3: CASSLLAGHKYGYTF
DNA: TGTGCCAGCAGTTTATTAGCGGGACACAAGTATGGCTACACCTTC
size: .
V: TRBV27
D: .
length: 15
J: TRBJ1-2

CDR3: CASSLETGAAQYF
DNA: TGTGCCAGCAGCTTAGAGACGGGGGCGGCCCAGTACTTC
size: .
V: TRBV7-2
D: .
length: 13
J: TRBJ2-5

CDR3: CASSPTGGNLRQPQHF
DNA: TGCGCCAGCAGCCCGACAGGGGGGAATTTAAGGCAGCCCCAGCATTTT
size: .
V: TRBV5-1
D: TRBD1
length: 16
J: TRBJ1-5

CDR3: CASRAYGGTEAFF
DNA: TGTGCCAGCAGAGCCTATGGGGGGACTGAAGCTTTCTTT
size: .
V: TRBV27
D: .
length: 13
J: TRBJ1-1

CDR3: CASSSGQGGDGYTF
DNA: TGTGCCAGCAGCTCGGGACAGGGAGGAGATGGCTACACCTTC
size: once
V: TRBV7-2
D: TRBD1
length: 14
J: TRBJ1-2

CDR3: CASSVQFEQFF
DNA: TGCGCCAGCAGTGTACAGTTCGAGCAGTTCTTC
size: .
V: TRBV5-1
D: .
length: 11
J: TRBJ2-1

CDR3: CASSESCGTGRNQPQHF
DNA: TGTGCCAGCAGTGAAAGTTGTGGGACAGGGCGTAATCAGCCCCAGCATTTT
size: few
V: TRBV25-1
D: TRBD1
length: 17
J: TRBJ1-5

CDR3: CASSIRSGANVLTF
DNA: TGTGCCAGTAGTATACGGTCTGGGGCCAACGTCCTGACTTTC
size: .
V: TRBV19
D: .
length: 14
J: TRBJ2-6

CDR3: CASRTARLGELFF
DNA: TGTGCCAGCCGAACTGCCCGATTAGGGGAGCTGTTTTTT
size: .
V: TRBV27
D: .
length: 13
J: TRBJ2-2

CDR3: CASSLDLGIYNEQFF
DNA: TGTGCCAGCAGCTTAGATTTAGGCATTTACAATGAGCAGTTCTTC
size: .
V: TRBV11-2
D: .
length: 15
J: TRBJ2-1

CDR3: CASSLRTGHYGYTF
DNA: TGTGCCAGCAGCTTACGGACAGGCCACTATGGCTACACCTTC
size: .
V: TRBV7-2
D: TRBD1
length: 14
J: TRBJ1-2

CDR3: CASSLSTVYYEQYF
DNA: TGTGCCAGCAGTTTATCGACAGTGTACTACGAGCAGTACTTC
size: .
V: TRBV28
D: .
length: 14
J: TRBJ2-7

CDR3: CASSLGTRETQYF
DNA: TGTGCCAGCAGCCTCGGGACACGGGAGACCCAGTACTTC
size: .
V: TRBV5-5
D: .
length: 13
J: TRBJ2-5

CDR3: CATSREAPGTASYEQYF
DNA: TGTGCCACCAGCAGAGAGGCCCCCGGGACAGCTTCCTACGAGCAGTACTTC
size: .
V: TRBV15
D: TRBD1
length: 17
J: TRBJ2-7

CDR3: CASRPGATNEKLFF
DNA: TGTGCCAGCAGGCCGGGGGCAACTAATGAAAAACTGTTTTTT
size: .
V: TRBV6-6
D: .
length: 14
J: TRBJ1-4

CDR3: CASSPGTALYQETQYF
DNA: TGTGCCAGCAGCCCGGGGACAGCCCTGTACCAAGAGACCCAGTACTTC
size: .
V: TRBV5-6
D: TRBD1
length: 16
J: TRBJ2-5

CDR3: CASSLRPGALGETQYF
DNA: TGTGCCAGCAGCTTACGACCGGGGGCGTTGGGAGAGACCCAGTACTTC
size: .
V: TRBV7-3
D: .
length: 16
J: TRBJ2-5

CDR3: CASSPPGQSGNTIYF
DNA: TGTGCCAGCAGCCCTCCAGGACAGTCTGGAAACACCATATATTTT
size: .
V: TRBV5-5
D: .
length: 15
J: TRBJ1-3

CDR3: CASSLSGLNTEAFF
DNA: TGTGCCAGCTCCCTAAGCGGTTTGAACACTGAAGCTTTCTTT
size: .
V: TRBV18
D: .
length: 14
J: TRBJ1-1

CDR3: CASSLQRGQEFF
DNA: TGTGCCAGCAGTTTGCAACGGGGCCAGGAGTTCTTC
size: .
V: TRBV27
D: .
length: 12
J: TRBJ2-1

CDR3: CASSPDGGTGQFF
DNA: TGTGCCAGCTCACCTGATGGGGGGACCGGGCAGTTCTTC
size: .
V: TRBV18
D: .
length: 13
J: TRBJ2-1

CDR3: CASSSIRGDRLGNYGYTF
DNA: TGTGCCAGCAGCTCCATTAGAGGGGACAGGCTCGGGAACTATGGCTACACCTTC
size: .
V: TRBV11-2
D: TRBD1
length: 18
J: TRBJ1-2

CDR3: CASSRYGQAVYEQYF
DNA: TGTGCCAGCAGCCGCTACGGACAGGCGGTTTACGAGCAGTACTTC
size: .
V: TRBV14
D: TRBD1
length: 15
J: TRBJ2-7

CDR3: CASSERTNTGELFF
DNA: TGTGCCAGCAGCGAGCGGACAAACACCGGGGAGCTGTTTTTT
size: few
V: TRBV7-7
D: .
length: 14
J: TRBJ2-2

CDR3: CASRDSGGVNEQFF
DNA: TGTGCCAGCAGAGACAGCGGGGGAGTTAATGAGCAGTTCTTC
size: .
V: TRBV11-1
D: TRBD2
length: 14
J: TRBJ2-1

CDR3: CASSLSRGENTIYF
DNA: TGTGCCAGCAGTCTTAGCCGGGGGGAAAACACCATATATTTT
size: .
V: TRBV2
D: .
length: 14
J: TRBJ1-3

CDR3: CASSLTGTGYAYEQFF
DNA: TGTGCCAGTAGTCTGACCGGGACAGGGTATGCGTATGAGCAGTTCTTC
size: once
V: TRBV19
D: TRBD1
length: 16
J: TRBJ2-1

CDR3: CSGGEGGGTEAFF
DNA: TGCAGCGGGGGGGAGGGGGGCGGCACTGAAGCTTTCTTT
size: .
V: TRBV29-1
D: .
length: 13
J: TRBJ1-1

CDR3: CASGRGGTEAFF
DNA: TGCGCCAGCGGCAGGGGAGGTACTGAAGCTTTCTTT
size: few
V: TRBV4-3
D: .
length: 12
J: TRBJ1-1

CDR3: CASSDGLGDTEAFF
DNA: TGTGCCAGCAGTGATGGATTAGGTGACACTGAAGCTTTCTTT
size: once
V: TRBV2
D: .
length: 14
J: TRBJ1-1

CDR3: CASSLAGQGWQPQHF
DNA: TGTGCCAGCAGTTTAGCAGGACAGGGCTGGCAGCCCCAGCATTTT
size: .
V: TRBV28
D: TRBD1
length: 15
J: TRBJ1-5

CDR3: CASSESKAISYEQYF
DNA: TGTGCCAGCAGTGAAAGCAAAGCTATTTCCTACGAGCAGTACTTC
size: .
V: TRBV2
D: .
length: 15
J: TRBJ2-7

CDR3: CASSRDTNYGYTF
DNA: TGTGCCAGTAGTAGGGATACAAACTATGGCTACACCTTC
size: .
V: TRBV19
D: .
length: 13
J: TRBJ1-2